The subject of this entry is one TCR beta chain. Germline values: CDR1 SEHNR, CDR2 FQNEAQ (reference sequence). V lost 1 base, J lost 2 bases, and 9 bases stayed unmatched. The CDR3 covers 17 residues. Generated by immunoSEQ multiplex PCR, the TCRdb table keeps only in-frame clones and is missing some. Altogether nearly 45,000 clones are present, roughly nine tenths being singletons, with the ten largest covering around 25%. This record comes from a study of blood T cell repertoires in COVID-19. J is TRBJ2-7 and V is TRBV7-9; TRBD2 agrees at 9 bases. The sample was peripheral blood. The receptor was isolated from a woman aged 80 or older in a cohort sampled during active or convalescent COVID-19. Here the CDR3 reads CASSLGRGGLIPYEQYF. The DNA of the CDR3 is TGTGCCAGCAGCTTAGGGCGGGGGGGCCTGATTCCCTACGAGCAGTACTTC.